A single sample gave rise to the 14 T cell receptor beta chains below, sequenced in a study of CD8 T cells in Susac syndrome. Random-hexamer reverse transcription was applied to roughly 0.5 to 1 ug RNA. TCRdb re-called the immunoSEQ multiplex PCR reads through MiXCR, storing one row per CDR3 protein. Of 250,000 to 350,000 distinct CDR3 sequences in the sample, about 92% are singletons; the top ten hold around 0.07%. The specimen was CD4+ T cells from PBMCs. All receptors come from a human donor with multiple sclerosis.

The rearrangement links TRBV28 to TRBJ2-5, with TRBD2 identical over 9 bases. The germline V gene has CDR1 MDHEN and CDR2 SYDVKM. This CDR3 contains 16 residues. V was pared by 2 bases and J by 0 bases, with 4 bases of the junction left unmatched. The CDR3 sequence: CASSLTAGGYQETQYF. The CDR3, as DNA: TGTGCCAGCAGTTTAACAGCGGGGGGTTACCAAGAGACCCAGTACTTC.

This chain links TRBV30 with TRBJ2-5, with unresolved D. From germline, CDR1 is GTSNPN and CDR2 SVGIG (reference sequence). V shed 7 bases and J shed 5 bases, with 17 bases lying between them. The CDR3 is made up of 13 amino acids. Here the CDR3 DNA reads TGTGCCTCCCAGCCCCCCACCCGGGAGACCCAGTACTTC. It is translated as CASQPPTRETQYF.

The chain links TRBV19 to TRBJ2-7; no clear D. Trimming cost V 0 bases and J 6 bases, with 12 bases left between them. The CDR3 is 14 amino acids. Germline V gene data show CDR1 as LNHDA and CDR2 as SQIVND (reference sequence). CDR3 residues: CASSIEWSVREQYF. The DNA of the CDR3 is TGTGCCAGTAGTATAGAGTGGTCCGTTCGCGAGCAGTACTTC.

This clonotype appeared once. The chain carries TRBV7-9 and TRBJ2-3; tentatively, D is TRBD2 (5 bases). V gave up 1 base and J gave up 4 bases, with 18 bases separating them. The CDR3 sequence is 17 residues long. The V gene's germline CDR1 is SEHNR and CDR2 FQNEAQ (reference sequence). The CDR3 here is CASSLVYGEIGPDTQYF. Written as DNA, the CDR3 is TGTGCCAGCAGCTTAGTATATGGGGAGATTGGACCAGATACGCAGTATTTT.

This chain links TRBV7-9 with TRBJ1-6, with D uncertain. Germline CDR1 is SEHNR and CDR2 is FQNEAQ (reference sequence). The germline V and J ends were trimmed by 3 bases and 0 bases, with 9 bases remaining between them. The CDR3 is made up of 16 amino acids. The CDR3, as DNA: TGTGCCAGCAGCTTTTTCGGCAACTCCTATAATTCACCCCTCCACTTT. It translates to CASSFFGNSYNSPLHF.

Of note for this clonotype: At one boundary the junction diverges from the germline segment, which might be a read error. V usage is TRBV29-1 and J usage is TRBJ1-1; D possibly corresponds to TRBD1 (5 bases). Per the germline V gene, CDR1 is SQVTM and CDR2 is ANQGSEA. The length of the CDR3 is 13 residues. CDR3: CGVVAGSKTEAFF. DNA of the CDR3: TGCGGCGTGGTTGCAGGGTCGAAAACTGAAGCTTTCTTT. The full variable domain, with the rest looked up from reference TRBV29-1 and TRBJ1-1, is SAVISQKPSRDICQRGTSLTIQCQVDSQVTMMFWYRQQPGQSLTLIATANQGSEATYESGFVIDKFPISRPNLTFSTLTVSNMSPEDSSIYLCGVVAGSKTEAFFGQGTRLTVV.

The chain joins TRBV7-2 to TRBJ2-7; TRBD2 agrees at 11 bases. CDR1 and CDR2 (germline): SGHTA, FQGNSA. The CDR3 is 14 amino acids. V shed 3 bases and J 3 bases; nucleotides not matched to a gene: 1. The CDR3 DNA sequence: TGTGCCAGCAGCTTTACTAGCGGGAGCTACGAGCAGTACTTC. Protein sequence: CASSFTSGSYEQYF.

This rearrangement joins TRBV20-1 to TRBJ2-7, with D maybe TRBD1 (6 bases). CDR1 is DFQATT, CDR2 SNEGSKA, per germline (reference sequence). Trimming took off 3 bases at V and 2 bases at J, with 11 bases between the two ends. The CDR3 contains 13 residues. CDR3 region: CSARDRTTYEQYF. The CDR3 DNA reads TGCAGTGCTAGGGACAGAACTACCTACGAGCAGTACTTC.

The J gene is TRBJ2-1, the V gene TRBV7-9, with 10 bases fitting TRBD2. Trimming cost V 4 bases and J 7 bases; bases outside gene matches: 10. In germline, CDR1 is SEHNR, CDR2 FQNEAQ (reference sequence). The CDR3 totals 16 residues. CDR3 in amino acids: CASSSEGLAGANEQFF. The CDR3 bases are TGTGCCAGCAGCTCCGAAGGGCTAGCGGGGGCTAATGAGCAGTTCTTC. Variable domain in full (rest from reference TRBV7-9 and TRBJ2-1): DTGVSQNPRHKITKRGQNVTFRCDPISEHNRLYWYRQTLGQGPEFLTYFQNEAQLEKSRLLSDRFSAERPKGSFSTLEIQRTEQGDSAMYLCASSSEGLAGANEQFFGPGTRLTVL.

V gene TRBV5-1 combines with J gene TRBJ1-1, with D uncertain. The CDR3 has 12 residues. Germline V CDR1 and CDR2: SGHRS, YFSETQ. With 0 bases removed from V and 8 bases from J, the gap between germline ends came to 8 bases. The CDR3 loop reads CASSLGVGEAFF. The CDR3 DNA reads as TGCGCCAGCAGCTTGGGCGTTGGGGAAGCTTTCTTT.

The chain has TRBV7-2 and TRBJ1-1, with D perhaps TRBD1 (6 bases). V was pared by 5 bases and J by 6 bases, with 19 bases between. The CDR3 covers 15 residues. Germline V CDR1 and CDR2: SGHTA, FQGNSA. In nucleotides, the CDR3 is TGTGCCAGCAGCCTGACAGGAAGACTTAAGCCTGAAGCTTTCTTT. This translates into CASSLTGRLKPEAFF.

The V gene is TRBV3-1, the J gene TRBJ2-7; 8 bases are a match to TRBD2. Losses at the gene ends were 1 base for V and 0 bases for J; bases not matched to a gene: 2. CDR1 is LGHDT, CDR2 YNNKEL, per germline (reference sequence). The CDR3 runs to 15 residues. This CDR3 reads CASSQGAGDSYEQYF. CDR3 in DNA: TGTGCCAGCAGCCAAGGAGCGGGGGACTCCTACGAGCAGTACTTC.

This chain joins TRBV7-9 and TRBJ1-6; the D is unclear. Germline V gives CDR1 SEHNR, CDR2 FQNEAQ (reference sequence). CDR3 size: 16 residues. Trimming shortened V by 5 bases and J by 7 bases, and 18 bases separated the two germline ends. CDR3 amino acids: CASSAPSGITNSPLHF. CDR3 sequence (DNA): TGTGCCAGCAGCGCCCCCTCGGGAATCACCAATTCACCCCTCCACTTT.

This chain connects TRBV19 to TRBJ1-3; D not certain. Looked up from germline, CDR1 is LNHDA and CDR2 is SQIVND (reference sequence). The CDR3 is made up of 15 amino acids. V was trimmed by 0 bases and J by 0 bases, leaving 6 bases between them. CDR3: CASSIDAVSGNTIYF. CDR3 sequence (DNA): TGTGCCAGTAGTATAGACGCAGTCTCTGGAAACACCATATATTTT.